These 9 T cell receptor beta chains were sequenced from one sample in a study of T cell repertoires in cytomegalovirus infection. TCRdb called the reads again in MiXCR, with one record for every CDR3 protein. The sample consists of approximately 500,000 distinct CDR3 sequences, about 15% of them appearing once. Sequenced: CD8+ T cells from PBMCs. The receptors shown here come from a human donor in good health (CMV status not recorded). Some clones in this sample may be carry-over from other donors' samples.

This clonotype was found a few times. This chain uses TRBV7-9 with TRBJ2-3, with D perhaps TRBD1 (5 bases). V lost 5 bases and J 2 bases, leaving 14 bases between the germline ends. The V gene's germline CDR1 is SEHNR and CDR2 FQNEAQ (reference sequence). The CDR3 is 15 amino acids. This CDR3 reads CASSPPDIHTDTQYF. The CDR3 nucleotides read TGTGCCAGCAGCCCGCCGGACATACACACAGATACGCAGTATTTT.

The chain employs TRBV3-1 and TRBJ1-4; perhaps TRBD1 as D (6 bases). Germline-derived CDR1 and CDR2 are LGHDT and YNNKEL (reference sequence). V dropped 4 bases and J dropped 8 bases, with 20 bases sitting between them. CDR3 length: 16 residues. In nucleotides, the CDR3 is TGTGCCAGCAGCCCCATCCCGGGGGCAGGGTCAGAAAAACTGTTTTTT. Translating gives CASSPIPGAGSEKLFF.

At least ten counts were recorded for this clonotype. The chain has TRBV19 and TRBJ1-2; unclear D gene. The CDR3 contains 13 residues. Germline CDR1 and CDR2: LNHDA and SQIVND (reference sequence). V was cut by 9 bases and J by 0 bases, with 11 bases left in between. The CDR3 region has the DNA TGTGCCAGCGAAGACCATACTAACTATGGCTACACCTTC. Amino acids: CASEDHTNYGYTF. Complete variable domain (other parts from reference TRBV19 and TRBJ1-2): DGGITQSPKYLFRKEGQNVTLSCEQNLNHDAMYWYRQDPGQGLRLIYYSQIVNDFQKGDIAEGYSVSREKKESFPLTVTSAQKNPTAFYLCASEDHTNYGYTFGSGTRLTVV.

In the case of this clonotype: The CDR3 ends on some other residue instead of the conserved phenylalanine or tryptophan, so this is likely a read error. This sequence joins TRBV7-4 and TRBJ2-1; 8 bases are shared with TRBD2. The CDR3 covers 13 residues. Losses at the gene ends were 3 bases for V and 8 bases for J; bases not matched to a gene: 3. CDR1 is SGHVT and CDR2 is SQSDAQ in the germline V gene. CDR3 DNA sequence: TGTGCCAGCAGCTTTAGCGGGAAGGATGAGCAGTTCTTA. Translation gives CASSFSGKDEQFL.

This clonotype occurred once. The chain is built from TRBV7-3 and TRBJ2-3; D may be TRBD2 (5 bases). The V end was cut by 6 bases, the J end by 3 bases, with 13 bases between. The CDR3 length is 14 residues. Germline assignment: CDR1 SGHTA and CDR2 FQGTGA. For the CDR3, the DNA is TGTGCCAGCAGTCTTAGCGTGGAAACAGATACGCAGTATTTT. Translating it yields CASSLSVETDTQYF.

This clonotype was recorded a few times. V is TRBV20-1 and J is TRBJ2-1, with 9 bases aligning to TRBD1. Germline V gene lookup returns CDR1 DFQATT and CDR2 SNEGSKA (reference sequence). Germline trimming cut 2 bases from V and 2 bases from J; bases unmatched to any gene: 10. CDR3 length: 17 residues. This CDR3 reads CSARPGDGQGPYNEQFF. CDR3 bases: TGCAGTGCTAGACCAGGGGACGGACAGGGGCCCTACAATGAGCAGTTCTTC.

This clonotype has at least ten counts. This sequence joins TRBV7-2 and TRBJ2-3, with 11 bases identical to TRBD2. Trimming cost V 6 bases and J 6 bases; bases outside gene matches: 2. Germline V gene data show CDR1 as SGHTA and CDR2 as FQGNSA. The CDR3 spans 13 residues. The CDR3 nucleotides read TGTGCCAGCAGTCCTAGCGGGAGGGATACGCAGTATTTT. It codes for CASSPSGRDTQYF.

This clonotype has a count of ten or more. The rearrangement links TRBV14 to TRBJ2-7; D is unclear. This CDR3 has 14 amino acids. Trimming removed 5 bases from V and 3 bases from J, with 14 bases in between. CDR1 and CDR2 from the germline V gene are SGHDN and FVKESK. The CDR3 DNA is TGTGCCAGCAGCTATGTGCAAGCCGGCTACGAGCAGTACTTC. Residues: CASSYVQAGYEQYF.

This chain links TRBV9 with TRBJ2-7, with D unresolved. CDR3 length equals 18 residues. Trimming stripped 0 bases from V and 0 bases from J, with 19 bases between. Per the germline V gene, CDR1 is SGDLS and CDR2 is YYNGEE. This CDR3 is CASSVAPLSVGSSYEQYF. In DNA form, the CDR3 reads TGTGCCAGCAGCGTAGCTCCCCTCTCTGTAGGTAGCTCCTACGAGCAGTACTTC.